The 25 T cell receptor beta chains presented below share a single source sample, sequenced in a study of shared clonotypes between healthy human individuals. Using immunoSEQ multiplex PCR, the repertoire was profiled, and TCRdb retains in-frame clones only, with some absent. Here the sample spans 2.3 million or so clones, over 85% being singletons. The sample comprised naive CD4+ T cells from PBMCs. Subset given: CD45RA+ positively selected. Source of these receptors: a man aged 18 to 29 in good health. Some clones in this sample may be carry-over from other donors' samples.

The CDR3 DNA is TGTGCCAGCAGTTCAATCGGGACAGGGTCAAACGAGCAGTACTTC. Amino acids: CASSSIGTGSNEQYF. V gene TRBV28 combines with J gene TRBJ2-7; 9 nucleotides match TRBD1. The CDR3 is made up of 15 amino acids. The V and J ends lost 4 bases and 5 bases, in that order; junction bases with no gene match: 9. Germline values: CDR1 MDHEN, CDR2 SYDVKM. Variable domain in full (rest from reference TRBV28 and TRBJ2-7): DVKVTQSSRYLVKRTGEKVFLECVQDMDHENMFWYRQDPGLGLRLIYFSYDVKMKEKGDIPEGYSVSREKKERFSLILESASTNQTSMYLCASSSIGTGSNEQYFGPGTRLTVT.

The chain is built from TRBV2 and TRBJ2-6; the D is unclear. Germline CDR1 reads SNHLY; CDR2 reads FYNNEI. V was pared by 6 bases and J by 2 bases, with 8 bases between. The CDR3 loop spans 14 amino acids. CDR3 loop: CASRPSTGANVLTF. DNA for the CDR3: TGTGCCAGCAGGCCGTCAACTGGGGCCAACGTCCTGACTTTC.

V is TRBV10-3 and J is TRBJ2-3; TRBD1 aligns across 7 bases. The CDR3 runs to 15 residues. Germline-derived CDR1 and CDR2 are ENHRY and SYGVKD. V was pared by 2 bases and J by 1 base, with 3 bases of the junction left unmatched. The CDR3 DNA follows: TGTGCCATCAGTGAGAACGACAGGGGCACAGATACGCAGTATTTT. It specifies CAISENDRGTDTQYF.

This chain links TRBV5-4 with TRBJ2-1; 12 bases fit TRBD2. The CDR3 covers 15 residues. Germline V gene lookup returns CDR1 SGHNT and CDR2 YYREEE (reference sequence). Trimming cost V 4 bases and J 6 bases; bases outside gene matches: 5. CDR3 sequence (DNA): TGTGCCAGCAGCAGTCTAGCGGGAGGGCCCAATGAGCAGTTCTTC. It specifies CASSSLAGGPNEQFF.

The chain has TRBV29-1 and TRBJ2-2, with unresolved D. The CDR3 has 13 amino acids. CDR1 is SQVTM, CDR2 ANQGSEA, per germline. The V gene lost 3 bases and the J gene lost 0 bases, with 5 bases spanning the gap. In DNA, the CDR3 is TGCAGCGTTGACGGGTCGAACACCGGGGAGCTGTTTTTT. It encodes CSVDGSNTGELFF.

The gene calls are TRBV11-2 and TRBJ1-1; no firm D call. Between the trimmed V and J ends, which lost 4 bases and 4 bases, there was a span of 10 bases. Looked up from germline, CDR1 is SGHAT and CDR2 is FQNNGV. The CDR3 is 13 amino acids. CDR3 coding DNA: TGTGCCAGCAGCTGGGTTCCGGGCACTGAAGCTTTCTTT. Amino acid sequence: CASSWVPGTEAFF.

The chain combines TRBV19 with TRBJ2-1; D ambiguous. This CDR3 spans 18 amino acids. The germline CDR1 and CDR2 sequences are LNHDA and SQIVND (reference sequence). V was cut by 10 bases and J by 6 bases, with 31 bases left in between. This chain's CDR3 is CATNTPGALGAVGNEQFF. The DNA for the CDR3 is TGTGCCACTAACACTCCCGGTGCCCTTGGCGCAGTTGGCAATGAGCAGTTCTTC.

J is TRBJ1-2 and V is TRBV4-1; maybe TRBD1 (5 bases). The CDR3 length is 16 residues. V dropped 4 bases and J dropped 1 base, with 16 bases sitting between them. Germline V gives CDR1 MGHRA, CDR2 YSYEKL. The CDR3 coding sequence is TGCGCCAGCAGCCCCGGGGTAACAGGCAGTAACTATGGCTACACCTTC. Translated: CASSPGVTGSNYGYTF.

This chain links TRBV18 with TRBJ1-1; 8 nucleotides match TRBD1. CDR1 and CDR2 from the germline V gene are KGHSH and LQKENI. Germline trimming cut 4 bases from V and 2 bases from J; bases unmatched to any gene: 3. The CDR3 extends over 14 amino acids. CDR3 loop: CASSQGQDNTEAFF. CDR3 DNA: TGTGCCAGCTCACAGGGACAGGACAACACTGAAGCTTTCTTT.

This chain links TRBV5-4 with TRBJ2-5; D call uncertain. CDR1 SGHNT and CDR2 YYREEE come from the germline V gene (reference sequence). The CDR3 runs to 15 residues. Trimming removed 3 bases from V and 3 bases from J, with 15 bases in between. The CDR3 spells CASSSPASGEETQYF. CDR3 coding DNA: TGTGCCAGCAGCTCTCCAGCGTCGGGCGAAGAGACCCAGTACTTC.

The chain employs TRBV25-1 and TRBJ1-2, with 9 bases aligning to TRBD1. The CDR3 runs 13 residues. Germline values: CDR1 MGHDK, CDR2 SYGVNS. The V gene end was trimmed by 6 bases and the J gene end by 8 bases; junction bases not matched to a gene: 7. CDR3 coding DNA: TGTGCCAGCAGCCAACCACAGGGGGCCGGCTACACCTTC. Protein sequence: CASSQPQGAGYTF.

This chain uses TRBV19 with TRBJ2-1; 11 nucleotides align to TRBD2. Unmatched junction bases numbered 18, after V lost 5 bases and J lost 0 bases. This CDR3 has 21 amino acids. The germline CDR1 and CDR2 sequences are LNHDA and SQIVND (reference sequence). CDR3 nucleotide sequence: TGTGCCAGTAGTCCTGTAACCTTCACAACTAGCGGGAGACTCTCCTACAATGAGCAGTTCTTC. Protein: CASSPVTFTTSGRLSYNEQFF.

This chain links TRBV11-1 with TRBJ2-4; D might be TRBD2 (6 bases). The CDR3 loop spans 19 amino acids. Trimming removed 0 bases from V and 2 bases from J, with 20 bases in between. CDR1 is SGHAT and CDR2 is FQDESV in the germline V gene (reference sequence). The CDR3 region is CASSLASGQQSLSKNIQYF. The DNA of the CDR3 is TGTGCCAGCAGCTTAGCAAGCGGGCAGCAGTCCCTCTCCAAAAACATTCAGTACTTC. The full variable domain, in which reference TRBV11-1 and TRBJ2-4 provide the parts outside the CDR3, is EAEVAQSPRYKITEKSQAVAFWCDPISGHATLYWYRQILGQGPELLVQFQDESVVDDSQLPKDRFSAERLKGVDSTLKIQPAELGDSAMYLCASSLASGQQSLSKNIQYFGAGTRLSVL.

The chain joins TRBV30 to TRBJ2-5; 12 bases agree with TRBD2. The CDR3 contains 19 residues. CDR1 and CDR2 (germline): GTSNPN, SVGIG (reference sequence). Unmatched junction bases numbered 12, after V lost 0 bases and J lost 1 base. As DNA, the CDR3 is TGTGCCTGGAGTGTATTGACTAGCGGGAGAATGGCCCCCCAAGAGACCCAGTACTTC. Amino acid sequence: CAWSVLTSGRMAPQETQYF.

V and J are TRBV5-1 and TRBJ2-7, with no clear D. Germline V gene lookup returns CDR1 SGHRS and CDR2 YFSETQ. V lost 4 bases and J lost 2, with 16 bases in between. The CDR3 contains 15 residues. The CDR3 here is CASSLNGFGTYEQYF. CDR3 DNA sequence: TGCGCCAGCAGCCTGAACGGGTTTGGGACCTACGAGCAGTACTTC.

This clone has only a few counts. V usage is TRBV29-1 and J usage is TRBJ1-1; possibly TRBD1 for D (6 bases). CDR1 and CDR2 (germline): SQVTM, ANQGSEA. Trimming left V 6 bases short and J 3 bases short, with 17 bases between. The length of the CDR3 is 14 residues. The CDR3 protein is CSVGGEEVYTEAFF. The CDR3 nucleotides read TGCAGCGTAGGGGGTGAGGAGGTGTACACTGAAGCTTTCTTT.

This chain uses TRBV5-4 with TRBJ1-3, with 7 bases matching TRBD1. The CDR3 is 15 amino acids. Losses at the gene ends were 5 bases for V and 0 bases for J; bases not matched to a gene: 5. Germline assignment: CDR1 SGHNT and CDR2 YYREEE (reference sequence). This CDR3 reads CASRAGTDSGNTIYF. CDR3 nucleotides: TGTGCCAGCAGGGCCGGGACAGACTCTGGAAACACCATATATTTT.

The chain joins TRBV5-4 to TRBJ2-7; TRBD2 matches 8 bases. This CDR3 has 13 amino acids. Germline V gene data show CDR1 as SGHNT and CDR2 as YYREEE (reference sequence). The ends lost 3 bases at V and 8 bases at J; junction bases unmatched: 7. Here the CDR3 reads CASSSGLAFQQYF. The CDR3 DNA is TGTGCCAGCAGCTCCGGACTAGCTTTCCAGCAGTACTTC.

V is TRBV21-1 and J is TRBJ1-1. TRBV21-1 is reported as a pseudogene. The CDR3 runs 14 residues. CDR3 region: CASSKISANTEAFF. The CDR3 DNA reads as TGTGCCAGCAGCAAAATCTCAGCGAACACTGAAGCTTTCTTT.

The rearrangement uses TRBV4-1 and TRBJ2-7; 7 bases map to TRBD1. This CDR3 comprises 17 residues. With 1 base clipped from V and 3 bases from J, the junction kept 12 bases outside the gene matches. Per germline, CDR1 MGHRA and CDR2 YSYEKL. The CDR3 here is CASSQATVGTDSYEQYF. The DNA of the CDR3 is TGCGCCAGCAGCCAAGCCACTGTCGGGACAGACAGCTACGAGCAGTACTTC.

The rearrangement uses TRBV7-3 and TRBJ1-1; tentative D call: TRBD1 (6 bases). The CDR3 consists of 15 residues. V gave up 1 base and J gave up 5 bases, with 14 bases separating them. Germline V CDR1 and CDR2: SGHTA, FQGTGA. CDR3 sequence: CASSLRAKGGTEAFF. Here the CDR3 DNA reads TGTGCCAGCAGCTTAAGGGCGAAGGGGGGAACTGAAGCTTTCTTT. The whole variable domain, remainder taken from reference TRBV7-3 and TRBJ1-1, is GAGVSQTPSNKVTEKGKYVELRCDPISGHTALYWYRQSLGQGPEFLIYFQGTGAADDSGLPNDRFFAVRPEGSVSTLKIQRTERGDSAVYLCASSLRAKGGTEAFFGQGTRLTVV.

The chain uses TRBV13 and TRBJ2-5; TRBD2 aligns across 15 bases. After removal of 4 bases from V and 4 bases from J, the junction contained 7 bases not matched to a gene. CDR1 and CDR2 (germline): PRHDT, FYEKMQ (reference sequence). There are 17 residues in the CDR3. The CDR3 region is CASSSSPGLAGGETQYF. CDR3 nucleotides: TGTGCCAGCAGCTCCTCTCCGGGACTAGCGGGAGGAGAGACCCAGTACTTC.

V usage is TRBV15 and J usage is TRBJ2-7, with unresolved D. This CDR3 is 12 amino acids long. V was trimmed by 0 bases and J by 7 bases, leaving 7 bases between them. Germline assignment: CDR1 LNHNV and CDR2 YYDKDF (reference sequence). The CDR3 DNA reads as TGTGCCACCAGCAGAGACTCCGAGGAGCAGTACTTC. This sequence encodes CATSRDSEEQYF.

The chain combines TRBV10-3 with TRBJ2-3; D possibly corresponds to TRBD2 (6 bases). Germline V gene data show CDR1 as ENHRY and CDR2 as SYGVKD. Trimming removed 4 bases at V and 2 bases at J, with 10 bases between. This CDR3 is 14 amino acids long. CDR3 amino acids: CAISGRRDTDTQYF. In DNA form, the CDR3 reads TGTGCCATCAGTGGTCGGCGGGACACAGATACGCAGTATTTT.

The chain couples TRBV9 to TRBJ2-2; 7 bases are shared with TRBD1. Unmatched junction bases numbered 6, after V lost 3 bases and J lost 4 bases. The CDR3 covers 15 residues. Per the germline V gene, CDR1 is SGDLS and CDR2 is YYNGEE. CDR3 residues: CASSGQGPGTGELFF. The DNA of the CDR3 is TGTGCCAGCAGCGGACAGGGTCCAGGCACCGGGGAGCTGTTTTTT.